This passage covers 24 T cell receptor beta chains from one sample sequenced in a study of blood T cells in healthy people across ages. A second PCR, run for 7 to 11 cycles, used a sample-barcoded 5' primer plus a J-beta primer mix. TCRdb reanalysed the 5' RACE reads using MiXCR and keeps one entry per CDR3 protein. The data contain about a million distinct CDR3 sequences, around two fifths of them seen just once; the ten biggest clones take up around 12%. The sequenced material came from blood. The receptors were gathered from a man between 18 and 35 years old in good health.

In this sample, this clonotype turned up a few times. This chain links TRBV4-3 with TRBJ2-7; D remains ambiguous. CDR3 size: 14 residues. Trimming took 0 bases from V and 3 from J, leaving 9 bases between them. In germline, CDR1 is LGHNA, CDR2 YSLEER. The CDR3 spells CASSQDLYSYEQYF. The CDR3 nucleotides read TGCGCCAGCAGCCAAGATCTTTACAGCTACGAGCAGTACTTC.

The chain employs TRBV5-1 and TRBJ1-1, with 8 bases that match TRBD1. The length of the CDR3 is 15 residues. The germline gives CDR1 SGHRS, CDR2 YFSETQ. With 0 bases clipped from V and 3 bases from J, the junction kept 4 bases outside the gene matches. DNA of the CDR3: TGCGCCAGCAGCTTGGAGCCGACAGGGGACACTGAAGCTTTCTTT. Residues: CASSLEPTGDTEAFF.

The chain recombines TRBV9 with TRBJ1-1; 7 positions agree with TRBD1. Germline V lookup: CDR1 SGDLS, CDR2 YYNGEE. This CDR3 region has 13 residues. Germline trimming cut 5 bases from V and 6 bases from J; bases unmatched to any gene: 7. Here the CDR3 DNA reads TGTGCCAGCAGTCCTAACAGGGGCCCTGAAGCTTTCTTT. It is translated as CASSPNRGPEAFF. The full variable domain, completed using reference TRBV9 and TRBJ1-1, is DSGVTQTPKHLITATGQRVTLRCSPRSGDLSVYWYQQSLDQGLQFLIQYYNGEERAKGNILERFSAQQFPDLHSELNLSSLELGDSALYFCASSPNRGPEAFFGQGTRLTVV.

This sequence joins TRBV10-3 and TRBJ2-3; TRBD1 might be the D (7 bases). CDR1 and CDR2 from the germline V gene are ENHRY and SYGVKD. Trimming shortened V by 10 bases and J by 3 bases, and 26 bases separated the two germline ends. This CDR3 has 17 residues. CDR3 DNA sequence: TGTGCCACCGGAGACAGGGAGGTTTTTGTAGAGACAGATACGCAGTATTTT. Translated, it gives CATGDREVFVETDTQYF.

CDR3 sequence: CASSPQGPYYGYTF. The CDR3, as DNA: TGTGCCAGCTCCCCGCAGGGGCCTTACTATGGCTACACCTTC. The chain combines TRBV11-2 with TRBJ1-2; maybe TRBD1 (6 bases). The germline V and J ends were trimmed by 8 bases and 3 bases, with 16 bases remaining between them. This CDR3 spans 14 amino acids. The V gene's germline CDR1 is SGHAT and CDR2 FQNNGV.

For the CDR3, the DNA is TGTGCCAGTAGTATGATAGGGTCGAACACTGAAGCTTTCTTT. It specifies CASSMIGSNTEAFF. This rearrangement joins TRBV19 to TRBJ1-1; D unresolved. The CDR3 sequence is 14 residues long. V lost 3 bases and J 1 base, leaving 9 bases between the germline ends. The germline gives CDR1 LNHDA, CDR2 SQIVND (reference sequence).

Ten or more counts support this clonotype. This chain connects TRBV20-1 to TRBJ2-1; 7 positions match TRBD2. CDR1 DFQATT and CDR2 SNEGSKA come from the germline V gene (reference sequence). Trimming removed 1 base from V and 4 bases from J; junction bases left unmatched: 7. CDR3 length equals 15 residues. CDR3 in DNA: TGCAGTGCTAGAGGGACTAGTGAGGGTTACAATGAGCAGTTCTTC. It codes for CSARGTSEGYNEQFF.

This clonotype came up a few times. The chain has TRBV20-1 and TRBJ2-3; 8 nucleotides align to TRBD2. Germline lookup yields CDR1 DFQATT and CDR2 SNEGSKA (reference sequence). The CDR3 totals 16 residues. Trimming took 2 bases from V and 3 from J; bases not matched to a gene: 10. CDR3 residues: CSARRAGTRVTDTQYF. CDR3 in DNA: TGCAGTGCTAGACGCGCCGGGACTAGGGTAACAGATACGCAGTATTTT.

This chain uses TRBV30 with TRBJ1-5; maybe TRBD1 (6 bases). CDR3 size: 14 residues. Trimming pared 3 bases from V and 2 bases from J, leaving 11 bases between. Per germline, CDR1 GTSNPN and CDR2 SVGIG (reference sequence). The CDR3 loop reads CAWSADSRNQPQHF. In nucleotides, the CDR3 is TGTGCCTGGAGCGCGGACAGCCGCAATCAGCCCCAGCATTTT.

About this clonotype: This may come from a read error, since a much larger clone is one base off. The chain employs TRBV20-1 and TRBJ2-1, with TRBD2 matching over 9 bases. With the DNA end fitting TRBJ2-7 better, the J assignment may be wrong. The CDR3 consists of 15 residues. Looked up from germline, CDR1 is DFQATT and CDR2 is SNEGSKA (reference sequence). CDR3 bases: TGCAGTGCTACAATACTAGCGGGCTCCTACAATGAGCAGTACTTC. As protein: CSATILAGSYNEQYF.

The chain links TRBV4-2 to TRBJ1-1; 7 nucleotides line up with TRBD1. The ends lost 0 bases at V and 6 bases at J; junction bases unmatched: 7. This CDR3 is 15 amino acids long. From germline, CDR1 is LGHNA and CDR2 YNFKEQ. CDR3 sequence reads: CASSQEVKGAAEAFF. The DNA of the CDR3 is TGTGCCAGCAGCCAAGAAGTGAAGGGGGCGGCTGAAGCTTTCTTT.

This clonotype was observed a handful of times. This chain joins TRBV30 and TRBJ1-2, with TRBD1 as a possible D gene (5 bases). Germline V lookup: CDR1 GTSNPN, CDR2 SVGIG (reference sequence). There are 12 residues in the CDR3. V lost 7 bases to trimming and J lost 4 bases, with 13 bases between them. The CDR3 region has the DNA TGTGCCTCGGGGGTGACGGTCTATGGCTACACCTTC. This encodes CASGVTVYGYTF.

V usage is TRBV5-1 and J usage is TRBJ1-4, with D perhaps matching TRBD1 (6 bases). The CDR3 length is 16 residues. Looked up from germline, CDR1 is SGHRS and CDR2 is YFSETQ. V lost 2 bases to trimming and J lost 7 bases, with 18 bases between them. The CDR3 protein is CASSFGRWTESEKLFF. In DNA form, the CDR3 reads TGCGCCAGCAGCTTCGGTCGATGGACAGAGAGTGAAAAACTGTTTTTT.

Remarks on this clonotype: Possible read error: a much larger clone is one base away. The chain employs TRBV13 and TRBJ2-3; the D is unclear. V shed 1 base and J shed 4 bases, with 6 bases lying between them. CDR1 is PRHDT, CDR2 FYEKMQ, per germline (reference sequence). The CDR3 loop spans 13 amino acids. The CDR3 DNA reads as TGTGCCAGCAGCTTAGACCTCCCAGATACGCAGTATTTT. It translates to CASSLDLPDTQYF. Looking up the rest from reference TRBV13 and TRBJ2-3 gives the full variable domain: AAGVIQSPRHLIKEKRETATLKCYPIPRHDTVYWYQQGPGQDPQFLISFYEKMQSDKGSIPDRFSAQQFSDYHSELNMSSLELGDSALYFCASSLDLPDTQYFGPGTRLTVL.

This clonotype appeared many times. The chain carries TRBV5-6 and TRBJ2-1, with D unresolved. The length of the CDR3 is 13 residues. V was clipped by 3 bases and J by 2 bases, with 6 bases between them. Germline V CDR1 and CDR2: SGHDT, YYEEEE. The CDR3 here is CASSSLTYNEQFF. CDR3 coding DNA: TGTGCCAGCAGCTCCTTGACCTACAATGAGCAGTTCTTC.

This clonotype was picked up a small number of times. This chain joins TRBV6-2 or TRBV6-3 and TRBJ2-4; D is undetermined. This CDR3 comprises 16 residues. V lost 2 bases and J lost 2, with 13 bases in between. Germline lookup yields CDR1 MNHEY and CDR2 SVGEGT. CDR3 sequence: CASSYRTGLSKNIQYF. CDR3 coding DNA: TGTGCCAGCAGTTACAGGACGGGCCTGTCCAAAAACATTCAGTACTTC.

This clonotype showed up just a few times. The chain recombines TRBV9 with TRBJ2-3; D perhaps matches TRBD1 (6 bases). Germline CDR1 reads SGDLS; CDR2 reads YYNGEE. The CDR3 length is 15 residues. V was shortened by 3 bases and J by 1 base, with 12 bases between the two germline ends. Here the CDR3 reads CASSAGQTRTDTQYF. CDR3 coding DNA: TGTGCCAGCAGCGCTGGACAGACTCGCACAGATACGCAGTATTTT.

This CDR3 reads CSVEDLPGLAAYEQFF. The CDR3, as DNA: TGCAGCGTTGAAGACCTCCCGGGACTAGCGGCCTATGAGCAGTTCTTC. V gene TRBV29-1 combines with J gene TRBJ2-1; 11 nucleotides line up with TRBD2. The CDR3 loop spans 16 amino acids. Per the germline V gene, CDR1 is SQVTM and CDR2 is ANQGSEA. Germline trimming cut 0 bases from V and 8 bases from J; bases unmatched to any gene: 9.

This clonotype appeared once. The V call is TRBV4-3, the J call TRBJ2-2; possible D gene TRBD1, 5 bases. The germline V gene encodes CDR1 LGHNA and CDR2 YSLEER. Trimming left V 6 bases short and J 1 base short, with 15 bases between. The CDR3 is 16 residues long. The CDR3 sequence: CASSQGLGENTGELFF. In DNA form, the CDR3 reads TGCGCCAGCAGTCAGGGTTTAGGGGAGAACACCGGGGAGCTGTTTTTT.

The sample holds a few counts of this clonotype. This chain uses TRBV15 with TRBJ1-2; no clear D gene. The CDR3 sequence is 18 residues long. Trimming removed 0 bases from V and 4 bases from J, with 21 bases in between. Germline-derived CDR1 and CDR2 are LNHNV and YYDKDF (reference sequence). CDR3 amino acids: CATSRDLMDQTEGYGYTF. CDR3 nucleotides: TGTGCCACCAGCAGAGACTTAATGGACCAAACCGAGGGCTATGGCTACACCTTC.

This clonotype was detected only a few times. The CDR3 nucleotides read TGTGCCAGCAGCTTAGCGCCCCGTTCTAACCCTAATCAGCCCCAGCATTTT. Translation gives CASSLAPRSNPNQPQHF. This rearrangement joins TRBV7-2 to TRBJ1-5; D is uncertain. CDR3 length: 17 amino acids. From germline, CDR1 is SGHTA and CDR2 FQGNSA. V lost 0 bases, J lost 4 bases, and 16 bases lay in between. Supplemented by reference TRBV7-2 and TRBJ1-5, the full variable domain reads GAGVSQSPSNKVTEKGKDVELRCDPISGHTALYWYRQSLGQGLEFLIYFQGNSAPDKSGLPSDRFSAERTGGSVSTLTIQRTQQEDSAVYLCASSLAPRSNPNQPQHFGDGTRLSIL.

In its sample, this clonotype was seen a few times. The rearrangement uses TRBV7-9 and TRBJ2-7; possible D gene TRBD1, 6 bases. The CDR3 has 14 amino acids. Germline CDR1 reads SEHNR; CDR2 reads FQNEAQ (reference sequence). The V end lost 5 bases, the J end lost 0 bases, and 11 bases lay between the germline ends. In DNA, the CDR3 is TGTGCCAGCAGCCCCGACAGGTACTCCTACGAGCAGTACTTC. It specifies CASSPDRYSYEQYF.

This chain joins TRBV4-3 and TRBJ1-2, with unresolved D. Germline V gene lookup returns CDR1 LGHNA and CDR2 YSLEER. The CDR3 extends over 15 amino acids. Trimming removed 1 base at V and 1 base at J, with 10 bases between. CDR3 coding DNA: TGCGCCAGCAGCCAAGGGGAAGAAGTTAACTATGGCTACACCTTC. Its protein is CASSQGEEVNYGYTF.

As for this clonotype: This may be a read error: a much more frequent sequence differs by one nucleotide. This chain uses TRBV28 with TRBJ1-2; D call uncertain. The CDR3 loop spans 14 amino acids. Trimming took 6 bases from V and 7 from J, leaving 18 bases between them. Per the germline V gene, CDR1 is MDHEN and CDR2 is SYDVKM. CDR3 coding DNA: TGTGCCAGCAGCCAACAATCTCCGAAAAGTGGCTACACCTTC. It encodes CASSQQSPKSGYTF.